This note documents a single T cell receptor (beta chain) sequence. Antigen: not known. Sequencing was performed with immunoSEQ multiplex PCR; in TCRdb, only in-frame clones are kept and a portion is missing. The table has tens of thousands of clones, 83% seen once. The CDR3 covers 11 residues. V lost 6 bases and J lost 0, with 5 bases in between. Looked up from germline, CDR1 is DFQATT and CDR2 is SNEGSKA (reference sequence). This entry is derived from a study of T cell clones after liver transplantation. The overall study: Subjects received no induction therapy and standard immunosuppression until randomization at 12-24 months post-transplant. Broader study findings: A significant post-transplant drop in circulating graft-donor-reactive CD4 TCRbeta sequences occurred in most of the 8 subjects.

The V and J genes are TRBV20-1 and TRBJ1-2; the D gene is possibly TRBD1 (5 bases). The sample consisted of CD4+ T cells from blood, taken at the 22-month timepoint. The TCR originated in a human patient who received a liver transplant. A share of the T cells may be of graft donor origin. The CDR3 DNA sequence: TGCAGTGCGGGGGCTAACTATGGCTACACCTTC. It encodes CSAGANYGYTF.